This TCR beta chain was profiled in a study of response to subunit inactivated influenza vaccine. This clonotype was picked up many times. TCRdb re-derived calls from the RT-PCR reads in MiXCR, one entry per CDR3 protein. Of about 170,000 distinct CDR3 sequences in the sample, 10% to 15% are singletons; the top ten hold around 28%. Unmatched junction bases numbered 5, after V lost 6 bases and J lost 4 bases. CDR3 length equals 13 residues. The same specimen was also included in a second study, on T cells expressing NK-cell markers. This second report adds: The authors generated TCR beta cDNA through 5'RACE template switching with UMIs.

The material was CD8+ T cells sorted from PBMCs, obtained about 12 days after vaccination. The rearrangement joins TRBV12-3 or TRBV12-4 to TRBJ1-1, with 7 bases lining up with TRBD1. The receptor comes from a man between 45 and 60 years old who received an inactivated influenza vaccine. The CDR3 DNA reads TGTGCCAGCAGGACAGGGTCTTTCACTGAAGCTTTCTTT. This gives the protein CASRTGSFTEAFF.